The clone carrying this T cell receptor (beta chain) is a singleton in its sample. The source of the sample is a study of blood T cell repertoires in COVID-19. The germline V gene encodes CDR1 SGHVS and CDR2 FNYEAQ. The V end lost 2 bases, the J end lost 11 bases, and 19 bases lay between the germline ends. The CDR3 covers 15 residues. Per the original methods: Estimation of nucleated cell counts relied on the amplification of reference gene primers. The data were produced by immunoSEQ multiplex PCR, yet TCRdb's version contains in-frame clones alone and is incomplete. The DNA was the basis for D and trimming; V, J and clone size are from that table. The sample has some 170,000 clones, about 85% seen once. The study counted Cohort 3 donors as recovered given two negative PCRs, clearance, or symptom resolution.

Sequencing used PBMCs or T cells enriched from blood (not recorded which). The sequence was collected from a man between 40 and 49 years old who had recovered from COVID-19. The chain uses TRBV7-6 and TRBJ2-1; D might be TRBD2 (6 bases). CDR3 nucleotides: TGTGCCAGCAGCTTATTTGTGGGAGGTCAGGTGAAGCAGTTCTTC. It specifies CASSLFVGGQVKQFF.